This T cell receptor (beta chain) was identified in a study of T cells in Graves' hyperthyroidism and ophthalmopathy. Study-wide findings and caveats: Median prediction lead before ophthalmopathy onset was 5 to 7 months with the model.

Researchers amplified the TCR beta CDR3 regions from RNA transcripts. The TCR CDR3 first-round RT-PCR relied on the HTBI primer set. MiXCR, applied by TCRdb to the multiplex PCR reads, yields one record per CDR3 protein. The table shows hundreds of thousands of distinct CDR3 sequences, with around 15% occurring only once. With 4 bases removed from V and 0 bases from J, the gap between germline ends came to 9 bases. The CDR3 is made up of 14 amino acids. Germline-derived CDR1 and CDR2 are DFQATT and SNEGSKA (reference sequence). Ten or more counts support this clonotype. Antigen unknown. The TCR sequence derives from a woman between 18 and 29 years old with Graves' ophthalmopathy. Sequencing was done on a sample of blood. J is TRBJ1-4 and V is TRBV20-1; D not resolved. The CDR3 nucleotides read TGCAGTGCTACCGGGTCTGCAACTAATGAAAAACTGTTTTTT. Its translation: CSATGSATNEKLFF.